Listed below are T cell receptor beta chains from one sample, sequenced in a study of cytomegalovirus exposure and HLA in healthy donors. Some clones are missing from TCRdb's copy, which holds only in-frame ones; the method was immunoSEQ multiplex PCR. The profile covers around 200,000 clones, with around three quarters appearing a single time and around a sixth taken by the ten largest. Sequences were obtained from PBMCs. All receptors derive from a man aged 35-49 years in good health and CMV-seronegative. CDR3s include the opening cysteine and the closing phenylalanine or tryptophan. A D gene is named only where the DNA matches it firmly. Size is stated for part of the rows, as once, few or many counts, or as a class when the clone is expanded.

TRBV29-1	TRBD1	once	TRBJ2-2	TGCAGCGTTGACGCCGGACAGGGGAACACCGGGGAGCTGTTTTTT	CSVDAGQGNTGELFF
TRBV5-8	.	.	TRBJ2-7	TGTGCCAGCAGCTTGGCCGTAAACAGCTACGAGCAGTACTTC	CASSLAVNSYEQYF
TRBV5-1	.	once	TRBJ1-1	TGCGCCAGCAGAGAGGTAAAAGGCACTGAAGCTTTCTTT	CASREVKGTEAFF
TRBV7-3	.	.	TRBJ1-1	TGTGCCAGCAGCTTAAGGCACAGATCTGAAGCTTTCTTT	CASSLRHRSEAFF
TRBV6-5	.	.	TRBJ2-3	TGTGCCAGCAGTTACACTGGTGGTGGAGATACGCAGTATTTT	CASSYTGGGDTQYF
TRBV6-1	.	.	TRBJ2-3	TGTGCCAGCAGTGAAGTCCCTCAGTACCCCACAGATACGCAGTATTTT	CASSEVPQYPTDTQYF
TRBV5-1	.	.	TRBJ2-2	TGCGCCAGCAGCTCGGGGACCGGGGAGCTGTTTTTT	CASSSGTGELFF
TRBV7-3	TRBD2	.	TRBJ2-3	TGTGCCAGCAGCTTAGGGCTAGCGGGAGAAGATACGCAGTATTTT	CASSLGLAGEDTQYF
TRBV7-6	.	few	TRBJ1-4	TGTGCCAGCAGCTCTCTCGGAGGGAGTGAAAAACTGTTTTTT	CASSSLGGSEKLFF
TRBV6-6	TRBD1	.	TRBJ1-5	TGTGCCAGCGGTAGACAGGGTAATCAGCCCCAGCATTTT	CASGRQGNQPQHF
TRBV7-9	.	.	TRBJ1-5	TGTGCCAGCAGCTTAGGAGACACTAGCAATCAGCCCCAGCATTTT	CASSLGDTSNQPQHF
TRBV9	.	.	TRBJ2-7	TGTGCCAGCAGCCGCGGGGACGCCTACGAGCCTTACTTC	CASSRGDAYEPYF
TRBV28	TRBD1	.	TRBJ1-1	TGTGCCAGCAGTGGGGACAGGGGGTTGAACACTGAAGCTTTCTTT	CASSGDRGLNTEAFF
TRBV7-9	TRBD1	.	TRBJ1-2	TGTTCCAGCAGTGACAGGGTGGATGGCTACACCTTC	CSSSDRVDGYTF
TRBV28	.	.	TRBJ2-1	TGTGCCAGCAGTTTAGAGGCAGACTACAATGAGCAGTTCTTC	CASSLEADYNEQFF
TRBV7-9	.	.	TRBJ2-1	TGTGCCAGCAGCTTACTAGCGCCTTCCTCCTACAATGAGCAGTTCTTC	CASSLLAPSSYNEQFF
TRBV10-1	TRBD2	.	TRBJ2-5	TGCGCCAGCAGTTGGGGAGCGGGAGGCTCTCGAGAGACCCAGTACTTC	CASSWGAGGSRETQYF
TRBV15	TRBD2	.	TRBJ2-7	TGTGCCACCAGCGGACGGGAGGCAGCCTACGAGCAGTACTTC	CATSGREAAYEQYF
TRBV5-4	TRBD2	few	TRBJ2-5	TGTGCCAGCAGCTTGGAGAGCGGGGGGGAGACCCAGTACTTC	CASSLESGGETQYF
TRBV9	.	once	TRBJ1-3	TGTGCCAGCAGCGGCGGACTGTACTCTGGAAACACCATATATTTT	CASSGGLYSGNTIYF
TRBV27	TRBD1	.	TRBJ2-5	TGTGCCAGCAGGGGAGGGACAGGGGGGAGCCAAGAGACCCAGTACTTC	CASRGGTGGSQETQYF
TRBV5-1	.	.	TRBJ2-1	TGCGCCAGCAGCTTGGAGGGGGGGCCCACCTACAATGAGCAGTTCTTC	CASSLEGGPTYNEQFF
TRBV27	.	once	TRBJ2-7	TGTGCCAGCAGTCCAGATACAGGGTACGAGCAGTACTTC	CASSPDTGYEQYF
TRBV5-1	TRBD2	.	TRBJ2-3	TGCGCCAGCAGCTTTACCGCTTTAGCGGGAGGGGCAGATACGCAGTATTTT	CASSFTALAGGADTQYF
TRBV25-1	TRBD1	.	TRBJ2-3	TGTGCCAGCAGTGACCCCGGGACAGGGGAATATACGCAGTATTTT	CASSDPGTGEYTQYF
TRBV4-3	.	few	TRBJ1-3	TGCGCCAGCAGCCCTGGACAGACTCCAGGAGGCACCATATATTTT	CASSPGQTPGGTIYF
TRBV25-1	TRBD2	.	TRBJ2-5	TGTGCCAGCAGGGGGGGGAGAGAGACCCAGTACTTC	CASRGGRETQYF
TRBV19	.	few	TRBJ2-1	TGTGCCAGTAGTATAGGTCTAGCGCCCTACAATGAGCAGTTCTTC	CASSIGLAPYNEQFF
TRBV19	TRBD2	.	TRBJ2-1	TGTGCCAGTAGTATCGGGACTAGCGGGATGTTACACTACAATGAGCAGTTCTTC	CASSIGTSGMLHYNEQFF
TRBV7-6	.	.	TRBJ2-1	TGTGCCAGCAGCGTGGGACACCCTTACAATGAGCAGTTCTTC	CASSVGHPYNEQFF
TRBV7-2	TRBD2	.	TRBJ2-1	TGTGCCAGCAGCTTGAGACCGGGACTAGCGGGAGGGACCTGGAATGAGCAGTTCTTC	CASSLRPGLAGGTWNEQFF
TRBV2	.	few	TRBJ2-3	TGTGCCAGCAGACCAGAAAAAGGCACAGATACGCAGTATTTT	CASRPEKGTDTQYF
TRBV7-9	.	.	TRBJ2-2	TGTGCCAGCAGCGTGACAGGGCTGCGGGGCACCGGGGAGCTGTTTTTT	CASSVTGLRGTGELFF